Sequencing of this T cell receptor beta chain was carried out in a study of shared clonotypes between healthy human individuals. Turning to the study itself: CD4 naive cells filled three plates per donor, CD4 memory three, CD8 naive two and CD8 memory one.

As for this clone: The antigen is not known.

General observations from the study: Generally, naive subsets came out with larger estimated richness than memory subsets. Generation probabilities of non-shared clonotypes were lower (relative to those shared by all four donors).

Assay execution proceeded at the deep level. Sequencing was performed with immunoSEQ multiplex PCR; in TCRdb, only in-frame clones are kept and a portion is missing. The data hold around 720,000 clones, with 73% observed a single time. CDR3 length: 16 amino acids. The specimen was memory CD4+ T cells sorted from blood. The subset here: CD45RA-negative fraction. This sequence joins TRBV7-5 and TRBJ1-5; the tabulated D call, TRBD1, remains unverified against the DNA. TRBV7-5 is marked as a pseudogene. This clonotype originated in a woman between 25 and 40 years old in good health. The CDR3 is CVRSPFQGSSNQPQHF. The CDR3 DNA reads as TGTGTCAGAAGTCCCTTCCAGGGCTCCAGTAATCAGCCCCAGCATTTT.